This TCR beta chain was sequenced during a study of shared clonotypes between healthy human individuals (dated by TCRdb to the early 2020s). Some background on the complete study: The cohort included three men and a couple of women between 18 and 49 years of age. To increase sequencing depth and limit assay-specific biases, different laboratories used diverse techniques to prepare libraries and sequence TCR repertoires. To estimate repertoire size and how much clonotype sharing occurs between individuals, the study deeply sequenced the blood TCR repertoires of five healthy adults. Per donor, leukapheresis produced somewhere between about 0.85 and 8.9 billion PBMCs. For each donor, CD4 naive and CD4 memory were each given three plates, CD8 naive was given two plates, and CD8 memory was given one plate. Results and caveats for the whole study, not just this receptor: The small number of donors limited the genetic and exposure-history diversity represented. About 5% of naive CD4, roughly 3.6% of naive CD8, about 2.1% of memory CD4, and about 0.4% of memory CD8 clonotypes were shared across several donors. Incomplete sequencing was indicated by rarefaction of sorted-subset datasets, despite the large sequencing depth. Naive subsets generally had larger estimated clonotype richness than memory subsets did. Pairwise subsampling led to the expectation that sequencing depth would affect the degree of clonotype sharing among donors. Only blood was sampled, and tissue TCR repertoires likely differ from those in blood. Compared with non-shared clonotypes, clonotypes shared by all four sorted-subset donors had higher generation probabilities.

TCR CDR3 regions were amplified from genomic DNA by multiplex PCR using the deep immunoSEQ assay. Extracted genomic DNA from each cell subset was distributed evenly across all wells of several immunoSEQ 96-well plates, and each plate was treated as a replicate. Each replicate PCR for sorted subsets received about 210 ng genomic DNA, equal to about 29,000 T cell genomes. Purified libraries were measured with a Qubit 3.0 fluorometer, size-checked on a Bioanalyzer 2100, and measured again with the KAPA Library Quantification kit. Each immunoSEQ 96-well plate was sequenced on its own single-read 150-cycle Illumina NextSeq 550 flow cell. As for the authors' bioinformatics: Because the immunoSEQ output included only junctional sequences and no quality scores, the filtering could not be the same as the filtering used for full-length reads. Sequences were annotated with PyIR, a Python wrapper for IgBLAST v1.9, using IMGT germline references to assign V/J genes and CDR3. Any read was removed if the V/J assignment was weak (E-value above 1e-6), the CDR3 was missing, or the read contained stop codons, out-of-frame junctions, or ambiguous translated residues. A V3J clonotype was defined by an identical inferred V gene, J gene, and CDR3 amino acid sequence. To compute the percentage overlap between repertoires, the number of shared unique clonotypes was divided by the size of the smaller repertoire. Three approaches were used to assess repertoire richness: RTK rarefaction, the Chao1 estimator, and Recon v2.1 estimates of unobserved clonotypes. Generation probabilities for all TCRbeta clonotypes obtained by the gDNA method from a few donors were computed using OLGA. TCRdb mirrors the immuneACCESS table, restricted to in-frame sequences. Some clones are absent from its copies; in checked studies, under half trace to an unresolved V gene, and the reason for the others is unknown. V, J and clone size are taken as reported in that table, and D and trimming were inferred from the DNA itself. The sample has around 510,000 clones on record, roughly 95% of them singletons. About 0.06% of the sample is taken by the ten largest.

The donors were healthy, HIV-negative adults with no recently reported acute infections or vaccinations. Only Caucasian adults living in Nashville, Tennessee, USA were represented among the donors. CD4+ T cells were enriched by magnetic negative selection; naive cells were then positively selected on CD45RA, and the negative fraction formed the memory subset. Blood was obtained by leukapheresis, after which PBMCs were separated by Ficoll-Histopaque density gradient centrifugation and cryopreserved in liquid nitrogen vapor phase. Purity and quantity of every magnetically sorted T cell population were checked by analytical flow cytometry. Genomic DNA was isolated from each sorted fraction and quantified by UV absorbance on a Nanodrop 2000c. As concerns this clone: Its binding antigen is unknown. The input lacks base qualities; no much larger clone sits a single base away.

From a lookup of the germline V gene, CDR1 and CDR2 are MNHEY and SVGAGI. From its cysteine to its phenylalanine, the CDR3 spans 14 amino acids. CDR3 DNA is the only sequence kept; it has 42 bases, read in frame from the first base. V trim: 7 bases; J trim: 4 bases; unmatched bases: 8. The clonotype comes from a woman younger than 45 in good health. The specimen was naive CD4+ T cells sorted from blood. The cell subset or site label for this specimen denotes: CD45RA+ positively selected. This chain joins TRBV6-5 to TRBJ1-2; the central 8 bases match TRBD1. CDR3 loop: CASNGQGGGYGYTF. The sequenced DNA: TGTGCCAGCAACGGACAGGGAGGAGGCTATGGCTACACCTTC.